The present entry profiles one TCR beta chain with its context. This clone was picked up one time. Its specific antigen is unknown. No per-base quality is available; no much larger clone lies one base away. The sample is drawn from a study of T cell responses to AZD1222 COVID-19 vaccine (dated by TCRdb to the early 2020s). For the wider study: Because spike-specific TCR depth and breadth did not differ between the two schedules, AZD1222 recipients who got a second dose at roughly 4 weeks were pooled with those who got a second dose at roughly 12 weeks. A total of 230 to 250 trial participants underwent TCR sequencing, of whom 207 received two doses of AZD1222 and about 25 received two doses of the MenACWY control vaccine. Trial participants were enrolled by age into subgroups of 18-55, 56-69 and 70-plus years, and around 150, 28 and 57 TCR-sequenced participants, respectively, were included in these subgroups. Here is what the overall study found, with its caveats: After two AZD1222 doses, spike-specific TCR breadth and depth were significantly higher than at day 0 and than in MenACWY recipients. Because no day 14 peak-response samples were available, the repertoires could be characterized only after the peak T cell response. The whole spike protein was spanned by vaccine-associated CD4 TCRs, and dominant responses were seen in regions 160-218 and 743-854. Nearly half of unique spike-specific TCRs reportedly recognized epitopes outside regions mutated in the B.1.351 and B.1.1.7 variants. The 56-69-year group was small, and its depth increase did not reach significance, likely because of low power. Only a handful of AZD1222 recipients were SARS-CoV-2 seropositive at baseline, limiting conclusions about previously exposed vaccinees. Most participants were white British and females outnumbered males, and the authors suggested that clonal diversity may have been underestimated.

This specimen's time point label, per the study, means: baseline before first vaccination. The vaccinee samples were drawn from two UK trials, COV001 and COV002, one of which was a single-blind randomized controlled phase 2/3 trial testing AZD1222 (ChAdOx1 nCoV-19) in healthy adults. For TCRbeta chain sequencing, PBMC samples were collected from trial participants at day 0 and at day 28 after the second dose. The CDR3 contains 19 residues, cysteine and phenylalanine counted. Kept here is only the CDR3 DNA, which spans 57 bases and is read in frame from base 1. Sequences SGHRS (CDR1) and YFSETQ (CDR2) are obtained from the germline V gene. After removal of 3 bases from V and 0 bases from J, the junction retains 11 bases not matched to a gene. The CDR3 regions of human TCRbeta chains were analyzed by immunosequencing. The study's processing was this. Repertoire TCRs were matched against a reference library of SARS-CoV-2-specific TCRs generated with the MIRA antigen-specificity platform. Breadth meant the fraction of unique TCRs that were SARS-CoV-2-associated, whereas depth meant the fraction of total T cells that were SARS-CoV-2-associated. Using the MIRA data, each spike-specific TCR was assigned both to the spike region to which the TCR was reactive and to a CD4 or CD8 class. Log10-transformed breadth and depth values were compared by one-way ANOVA with Sidak's multiple comparisons tests. TCRdb holds this immuneACCESS table with in-frame rearrangements only. Some clones are missing; in checked studies, unresolved V genes explain under half, and the rest has no known cause. That table gives V, J and clone size, and the DNA gave D and trimming. The sample table records about 110,000 clones; about 88% of these occur just once. The ten top clones hold approximately 15% of the sample.

Recombination linked TRBV5-1 to TRBJ2-3; 12 middle bases align to TRBD2. The starting material was peripheral blood, obtained on day 0 of AZD1222 vaccination. This TCR was sampled from an adult in good health. At the DNA level, the sequence is TGCGCCAGCAGCTCCCCGTCGCGGACTAGCGGGACTAGCACAGATACGCAGTATTTT. Translation gives CASSSPSRTSGTSTDTQYF.